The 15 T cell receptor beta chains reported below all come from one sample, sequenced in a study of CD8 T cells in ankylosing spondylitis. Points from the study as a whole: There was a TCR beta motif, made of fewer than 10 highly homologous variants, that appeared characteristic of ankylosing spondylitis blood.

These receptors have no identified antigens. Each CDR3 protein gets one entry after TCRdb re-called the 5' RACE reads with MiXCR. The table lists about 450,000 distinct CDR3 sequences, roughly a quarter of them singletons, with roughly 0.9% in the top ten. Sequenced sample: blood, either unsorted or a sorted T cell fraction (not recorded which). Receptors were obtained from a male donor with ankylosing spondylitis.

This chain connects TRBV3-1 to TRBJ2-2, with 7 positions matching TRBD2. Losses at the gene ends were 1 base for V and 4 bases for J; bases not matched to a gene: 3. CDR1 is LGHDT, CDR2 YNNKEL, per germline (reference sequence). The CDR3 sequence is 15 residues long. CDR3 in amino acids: CASSQATSFTGELFF. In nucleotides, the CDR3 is TGTGCCAGCAGCCAAGCGACTAGCTTCACCGGGGAGCTGTTTTTT.

The CDR3, as DNA: TGTGCCAGCAGCCCCGGGAGTGATATGAACACTGAAGCTTTCTTT. Its translation is CASSPGSDMNTEAFF. The gene calls are TRBV3-1 and TRBJ1-1; no clear D. V was trimmed by 4 bases and J by 0 bases, leaving 12 bases between them. The length of the CDR3 is 15 residues. In germline, CDR1 is LGHDT, CDR2 YNNKEL (reference sequence).

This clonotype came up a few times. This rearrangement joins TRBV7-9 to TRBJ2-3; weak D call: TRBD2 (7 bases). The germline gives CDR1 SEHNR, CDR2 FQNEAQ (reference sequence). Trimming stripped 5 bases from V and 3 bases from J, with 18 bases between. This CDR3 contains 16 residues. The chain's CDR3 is CASSPTGAGVTDTQYF. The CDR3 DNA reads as TGTGCCAGCAGCCCTACGGGGGCGGGAGTGACAGATACGCAGTATTTT.

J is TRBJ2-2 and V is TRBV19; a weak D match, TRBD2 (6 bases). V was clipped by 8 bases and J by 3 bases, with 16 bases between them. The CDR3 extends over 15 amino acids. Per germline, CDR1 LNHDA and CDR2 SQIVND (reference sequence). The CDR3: CASGGGRVDTGELFF. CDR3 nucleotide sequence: TGTGCCAGTGGGGGAGGCAGGGTCGACACCGGGGAGCTGTTTTTT. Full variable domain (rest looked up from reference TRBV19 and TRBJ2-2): DGGITQSPKYLFRKEGQNVTLSCEQNLNHDAMYWYRQDPGQGLRLIYYSQIVNDFQKGDIAEGYSVSREKKESFPLTVTSAQKNPTAFYLCASGGGRVDTGELFFGEGSRLTVL.

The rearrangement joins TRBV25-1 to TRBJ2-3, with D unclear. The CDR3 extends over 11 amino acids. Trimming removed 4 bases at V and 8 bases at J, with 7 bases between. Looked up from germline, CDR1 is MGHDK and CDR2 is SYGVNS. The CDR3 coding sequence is TGTGCCAGCAGTGTGATGGCTACGCAGTATTTT. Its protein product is CASSVMATQYF.

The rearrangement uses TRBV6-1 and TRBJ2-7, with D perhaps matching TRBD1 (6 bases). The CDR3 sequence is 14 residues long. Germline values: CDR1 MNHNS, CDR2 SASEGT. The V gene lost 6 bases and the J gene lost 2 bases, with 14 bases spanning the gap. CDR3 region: CASSIDRTAYEQYF. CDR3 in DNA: TGTGCCAGCAGCATCGACCGGACAGCCTACGAGCAGTACTTC.

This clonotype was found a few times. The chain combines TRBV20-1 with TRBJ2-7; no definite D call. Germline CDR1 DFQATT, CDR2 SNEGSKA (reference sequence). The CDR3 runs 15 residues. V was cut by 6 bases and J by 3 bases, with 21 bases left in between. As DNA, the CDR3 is TGCAGTGCAAGTAAGAAGACCGGGCCCTACTACGAGCAGTACTTC. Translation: CSASKKTGPYYEQYF.

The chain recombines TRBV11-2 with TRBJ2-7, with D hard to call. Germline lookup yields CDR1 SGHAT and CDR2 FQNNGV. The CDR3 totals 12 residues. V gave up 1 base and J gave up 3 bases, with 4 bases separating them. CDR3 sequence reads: CASSLGLYEQYV. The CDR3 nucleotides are TGTGCCAGCAGCTTAGGTCTCTACGAGCAGTACGTC.

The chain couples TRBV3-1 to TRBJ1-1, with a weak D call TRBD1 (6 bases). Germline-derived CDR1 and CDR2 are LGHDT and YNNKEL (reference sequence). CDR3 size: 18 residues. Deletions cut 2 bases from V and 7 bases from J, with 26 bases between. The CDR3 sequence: CASSQKGPGVRKANEAFF. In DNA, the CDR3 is TGTGCCAGCAGCCAAAAGGGACCAGGGGTGCGGAAAGCCAATGAAGCTTTCTTT.

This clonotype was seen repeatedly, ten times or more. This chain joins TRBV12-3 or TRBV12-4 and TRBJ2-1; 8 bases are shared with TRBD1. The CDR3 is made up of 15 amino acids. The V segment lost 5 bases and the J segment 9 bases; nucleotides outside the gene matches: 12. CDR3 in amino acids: CASSHRDRSRSEQFF. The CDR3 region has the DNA TGTGCCAGCAGTCACCGGGACAGGTCGCGCTCTGAGCAGTTCTTC.

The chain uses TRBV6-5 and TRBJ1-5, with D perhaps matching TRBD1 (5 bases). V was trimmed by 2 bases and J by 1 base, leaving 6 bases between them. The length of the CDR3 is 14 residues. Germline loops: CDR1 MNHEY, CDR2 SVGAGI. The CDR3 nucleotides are TGTGCCAGCAGTTACAAGGGGAGCAATCAGCCCCAGCATTTT. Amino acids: CASSYKGSNQPQHF.

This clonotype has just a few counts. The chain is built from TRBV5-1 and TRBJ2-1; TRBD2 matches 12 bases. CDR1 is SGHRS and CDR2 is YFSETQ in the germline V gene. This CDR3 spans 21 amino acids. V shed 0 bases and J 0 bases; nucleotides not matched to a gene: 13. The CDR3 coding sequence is TGCGCCAGCAGCTTGGGAAAGCTTTCGACTAGCGGGGGTAGCTCCTACAATGAGCAGTTCTTC. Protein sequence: CASSLGKLSTSGGSSYNEQFF.

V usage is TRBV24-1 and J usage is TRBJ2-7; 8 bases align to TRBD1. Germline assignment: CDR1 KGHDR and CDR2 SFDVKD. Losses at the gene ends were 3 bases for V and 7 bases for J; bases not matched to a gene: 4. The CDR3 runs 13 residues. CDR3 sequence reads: CATSDGQGREQYF. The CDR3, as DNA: TGTGCCACCAGTGATGGACAGGGTCGGGAGCAGTACTTC.

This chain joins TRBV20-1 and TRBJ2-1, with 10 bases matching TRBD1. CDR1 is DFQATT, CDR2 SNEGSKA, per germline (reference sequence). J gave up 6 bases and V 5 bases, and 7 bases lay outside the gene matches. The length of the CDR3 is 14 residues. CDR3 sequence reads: CSAPVDRGVNEQFF. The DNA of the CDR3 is TGCAGTGCTCCCGTGGACAGGGGGGTCAATGAGCAGTTCTTC.

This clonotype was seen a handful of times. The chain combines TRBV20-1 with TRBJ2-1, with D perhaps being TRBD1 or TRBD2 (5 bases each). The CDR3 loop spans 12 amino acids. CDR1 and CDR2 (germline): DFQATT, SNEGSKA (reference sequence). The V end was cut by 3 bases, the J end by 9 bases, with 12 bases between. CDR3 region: CSARGPAIEQFF. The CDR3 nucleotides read TGCAGTGCTAGGGGACCCGCAATTGAGCAGTTCTTC.